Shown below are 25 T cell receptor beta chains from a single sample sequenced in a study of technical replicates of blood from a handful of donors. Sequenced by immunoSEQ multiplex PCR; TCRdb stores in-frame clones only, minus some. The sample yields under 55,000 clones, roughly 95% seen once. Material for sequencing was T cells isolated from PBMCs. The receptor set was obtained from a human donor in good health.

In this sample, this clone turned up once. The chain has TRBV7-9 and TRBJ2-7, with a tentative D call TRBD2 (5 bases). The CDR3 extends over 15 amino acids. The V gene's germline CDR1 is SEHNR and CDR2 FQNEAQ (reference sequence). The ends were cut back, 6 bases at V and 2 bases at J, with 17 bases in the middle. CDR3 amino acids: CASRETGSPPYEQYF. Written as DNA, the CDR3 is TGTGCCAGCAGAGAGACGGGGTCCCCTCCCTACGAGCAGTACTTC.

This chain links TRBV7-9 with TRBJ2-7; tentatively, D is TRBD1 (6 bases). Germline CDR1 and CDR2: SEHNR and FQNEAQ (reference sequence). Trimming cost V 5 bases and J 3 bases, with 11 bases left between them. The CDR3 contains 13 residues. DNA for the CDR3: TGTGCCAGCAGCCACTCCAGGGGCTACGAGCAGTACTTC. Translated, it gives CASSHSRGYEQYF. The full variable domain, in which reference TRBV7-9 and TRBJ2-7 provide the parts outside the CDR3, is DTGVSQNPRHKITKRGQNVTFRCDPISEHNRLYWYRQTLGQGPEFLTYFQNEAQLEKSRLLSDRFSAERPKGSFSTLEIQRTEQGDSAMYLCASSHSRGYEQYFGPGTRLTVT.

The CDR3 here is CASSLFRQGLNTEAFF. CDR3 sequence (DNA): TGTGCCAGCAGCTTATTCAGACAGGGCCTGAACACTGAAGCTTTCTTT. The chain couples TRBV13 to TRBJ1-1, with TRBD1 matching 7 bases. Looked up from germline, CDR1 is PRHDT and CDR2 is FYEKMQ (reference sequence). V lost 2 bases, J lost 0 bases, and 6 bases stayed unmatched. This CDR3 has 16 residues. Full variable domain (outside the CDR3, taken from reference TRBV13 and TRBJ1-1): AAGVIQSPRHLIKEKRETATLKCYPIPRHDTVYWYQQGPGQDPQFLISFYEKMQSDKGSIPDRFSAQQFSDYHSELNMSSLELGDSALYFCASSLFRQGLNTEAFFGQGTRLTVV.

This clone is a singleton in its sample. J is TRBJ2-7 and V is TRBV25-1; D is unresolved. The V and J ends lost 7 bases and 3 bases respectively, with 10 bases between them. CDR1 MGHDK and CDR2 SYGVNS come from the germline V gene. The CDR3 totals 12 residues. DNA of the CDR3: TGTGCCAGCATGACCAGACACTACGAGCAGTACTTC. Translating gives CASMTRHYEQYF.

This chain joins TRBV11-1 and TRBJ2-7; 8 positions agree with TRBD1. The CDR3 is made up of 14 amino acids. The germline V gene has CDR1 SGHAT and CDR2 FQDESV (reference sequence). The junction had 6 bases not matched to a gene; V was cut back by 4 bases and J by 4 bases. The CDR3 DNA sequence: TGTGCCAGCAGCTCGGCAGGGGGCCTATACGAGCAGTACTTC. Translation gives CASSSAGGLYEQYF.

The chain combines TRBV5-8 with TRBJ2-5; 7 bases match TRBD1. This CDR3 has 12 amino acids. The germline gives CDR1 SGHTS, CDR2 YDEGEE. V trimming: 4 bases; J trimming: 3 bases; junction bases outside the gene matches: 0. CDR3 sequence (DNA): TGTGCCAGCAGCGGGACAGAAGAGACCCAGTACTTC. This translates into CASSGTEETQYF.

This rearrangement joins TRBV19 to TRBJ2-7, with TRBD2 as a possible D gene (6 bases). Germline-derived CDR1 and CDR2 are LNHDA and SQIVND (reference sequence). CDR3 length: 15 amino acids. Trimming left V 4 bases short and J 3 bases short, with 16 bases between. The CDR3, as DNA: TGTGCCAGTAGTAAAGGAGGGGAAAGGTTCTACGAGCAGTACTTC. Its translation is CASSKGGERFYEQYF.

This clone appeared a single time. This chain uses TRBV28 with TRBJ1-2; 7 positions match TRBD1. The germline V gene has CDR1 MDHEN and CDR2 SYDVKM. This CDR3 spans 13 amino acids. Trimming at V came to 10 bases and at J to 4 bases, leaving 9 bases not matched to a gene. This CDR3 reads CAIHRGLGYGYTF. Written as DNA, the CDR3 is TGTGCCATCCACAGGGGCCTGGGCTATGGCTACACCTTC.

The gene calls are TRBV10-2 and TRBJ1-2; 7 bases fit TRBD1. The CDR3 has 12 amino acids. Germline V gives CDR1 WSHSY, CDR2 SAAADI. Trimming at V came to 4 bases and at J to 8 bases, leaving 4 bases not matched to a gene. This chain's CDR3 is CASSVQGGGYTF. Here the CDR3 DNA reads TGCGCCAGCAGTGTTCAGGGGGGCGGCTACACCTTC.

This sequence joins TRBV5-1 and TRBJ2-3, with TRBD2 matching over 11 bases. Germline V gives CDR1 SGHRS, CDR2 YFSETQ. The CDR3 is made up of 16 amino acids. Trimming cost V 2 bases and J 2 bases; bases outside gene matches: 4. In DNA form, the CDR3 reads TGCGCCAGCAGCTTTAGACTAGCGGGAAACACAGATACGCAGTATTTT. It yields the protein CASSFRLAGNTDTQYF.

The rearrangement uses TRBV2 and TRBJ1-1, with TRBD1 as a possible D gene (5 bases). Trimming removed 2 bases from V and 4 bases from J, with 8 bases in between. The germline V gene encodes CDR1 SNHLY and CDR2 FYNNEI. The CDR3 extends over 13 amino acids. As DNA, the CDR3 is TGTGCCAGCAGTGAACAGGGAGGCACTGAAGCTTTCTTT. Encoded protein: CASSEQGGTEAFF.

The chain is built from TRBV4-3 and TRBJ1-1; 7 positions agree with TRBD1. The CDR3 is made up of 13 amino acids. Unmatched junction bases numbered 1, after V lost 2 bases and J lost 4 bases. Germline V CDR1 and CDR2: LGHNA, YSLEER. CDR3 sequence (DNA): TGCGCCAGCAGCCAAAACAGGGGCACTGAAGCTTTCTTT. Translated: CASSQNRGTEAFF.

This CDR3 is CASSPRQGLDYGYTF. The CDR3 DNA reads as TGTGCCAGCAGTCCTAGACAGGGCCTCGACTATGGCTACACCTTC. This sequence joins TRBV27 and TRBJ1-2; 7 nucleotides match TRBD1. J was trimmed by 3 bases and V by 5 bases; bases with no gene match: 9. The CDR3 runs to 15 residues. Germline CDR1 is MNHEY and CDR2 is SMNVEV (reference sequence).

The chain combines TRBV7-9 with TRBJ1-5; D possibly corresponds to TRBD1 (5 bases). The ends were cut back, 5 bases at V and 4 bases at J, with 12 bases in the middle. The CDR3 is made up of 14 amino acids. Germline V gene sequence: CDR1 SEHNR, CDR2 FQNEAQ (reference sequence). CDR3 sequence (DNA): TGTGCCAGCAGCCGGAGCGGGGGTAATCAGCCCCAGCATTTT. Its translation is CASSRSGGNQPQHF.

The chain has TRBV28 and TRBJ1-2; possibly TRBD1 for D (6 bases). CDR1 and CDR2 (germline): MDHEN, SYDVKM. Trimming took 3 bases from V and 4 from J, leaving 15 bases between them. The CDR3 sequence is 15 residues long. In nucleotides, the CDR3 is TGTGCCAGCAGTTTTCTCGGGGGGCAAGGCTATGGCTACACCTTC. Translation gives CASSFLGGQGYGYTF.

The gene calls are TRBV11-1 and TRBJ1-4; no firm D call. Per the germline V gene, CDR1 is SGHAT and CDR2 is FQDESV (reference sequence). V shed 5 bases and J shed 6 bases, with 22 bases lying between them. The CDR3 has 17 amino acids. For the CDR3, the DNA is TGTGCCAGCAGCCGGAAAGGACGTAGGGAGATTGATGAAAAACTGTTTTTT. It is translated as CASSRKGRREIDEKLFF.

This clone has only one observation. The CDR3 bases are TGTGCCAGCAGCTTTGCGGGAGGGTTTAATGAGCAGTTCTTC. It translates to CASSFAGGFNEQFF. V usage is TRBV7-3 and J usage is TRBJ2-1; 9 bases match TRBD2. This CDR3 spans 14 amino acids. With V trimmed by 3 bases and J by 7 bases, 4 bases remained unmatched. Germline lookup yields CDR1 SGHTA and CDR2 FQGTGA.

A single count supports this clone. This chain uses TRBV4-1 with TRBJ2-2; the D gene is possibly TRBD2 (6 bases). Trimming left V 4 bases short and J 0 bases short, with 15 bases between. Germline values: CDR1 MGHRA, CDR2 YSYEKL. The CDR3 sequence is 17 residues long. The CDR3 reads CASSLILGGTNTGELFF. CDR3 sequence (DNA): TGCGCCAGCAGCCTTATACTTGGGGGGACGAACACCGGGGAGCTGTTTTTT.

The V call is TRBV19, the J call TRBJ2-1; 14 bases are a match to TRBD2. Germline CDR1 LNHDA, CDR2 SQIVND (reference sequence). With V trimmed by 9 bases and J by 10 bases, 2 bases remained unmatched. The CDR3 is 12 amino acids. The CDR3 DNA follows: TGTGCCAGCGGGACTAGCGGGAGCGAGCAGTTCTTC. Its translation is CASGTSGSEQFF. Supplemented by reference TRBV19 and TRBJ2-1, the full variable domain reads DGGITQSPKYLFRKEGQNVTLSCEQNLNHDAMYWYRQDPGQGLRLIYYSQIVNDFQKGDIAEGYSVSREKKESFPLTVTSAQKNPTAFYLCASGTSGSEQFFGPGTRLTVL.

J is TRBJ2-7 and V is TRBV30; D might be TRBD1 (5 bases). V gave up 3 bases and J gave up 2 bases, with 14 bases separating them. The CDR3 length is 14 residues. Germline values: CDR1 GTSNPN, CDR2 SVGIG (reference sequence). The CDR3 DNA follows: TGTGCCTGGAGCCAGGGTAGGTCTACCTACGAGCAGTACTTC. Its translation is CAWSQGRSTYEQYF. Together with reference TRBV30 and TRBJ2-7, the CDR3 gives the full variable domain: SQTIHQWPATLVQPVGSPLSLECTVEGTSNPNLYWYRQAAGRGLQLLFYSVGIGQISSEVPQNLSASRPQDRQFILSSKKLLLSDSGFYLCAWSQGRSTYEQYFGPGTRLTVT.

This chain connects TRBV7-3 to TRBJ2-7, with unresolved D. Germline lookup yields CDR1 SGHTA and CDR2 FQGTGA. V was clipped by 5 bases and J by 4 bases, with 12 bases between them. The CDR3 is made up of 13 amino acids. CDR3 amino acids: CASSSSAGYEQYF. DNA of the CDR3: TGTGCCAGCAGCAGCTCCGCAGGTTACGAGCAGTACTTC.

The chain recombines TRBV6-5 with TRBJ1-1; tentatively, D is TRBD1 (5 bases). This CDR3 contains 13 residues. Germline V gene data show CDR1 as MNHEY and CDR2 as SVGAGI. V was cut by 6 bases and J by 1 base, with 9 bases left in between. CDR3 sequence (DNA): TGTGCCAGCAGACAGACAGAGAACACTGAAGCTTTCTTT. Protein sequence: CASRQTENTEAFF.

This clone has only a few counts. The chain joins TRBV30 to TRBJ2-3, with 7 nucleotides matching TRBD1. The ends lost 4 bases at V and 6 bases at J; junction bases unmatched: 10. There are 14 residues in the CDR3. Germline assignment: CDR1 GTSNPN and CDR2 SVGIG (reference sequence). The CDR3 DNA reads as TGTGCCTGGACCCCGACAGGGTACGCTGATACGCAGTATTTT. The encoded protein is CAWTPTGYADTQYF. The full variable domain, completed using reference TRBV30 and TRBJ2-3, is SQTIHQWPATLVQPVGSPLSLECTVEGTSNPNLYWYRQAAGRGLQLLFYSVGIGQISSEVPQNLSASRPQDRQFILSSKKLLLSDSGFYLCAWTPTGYADTQYFGPGTRLTVL.

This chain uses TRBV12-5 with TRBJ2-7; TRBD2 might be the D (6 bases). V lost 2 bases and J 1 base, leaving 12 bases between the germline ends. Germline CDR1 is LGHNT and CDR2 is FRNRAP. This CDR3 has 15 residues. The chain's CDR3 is CASGLYPSDSYEQYF. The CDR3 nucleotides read TGTGCTAGTGGTTTGTACCCTAGCGATTCCTACGAGCAGTACTTC.

CDR3 DNA: TGTGCCAGCACTAACCCAGGACTAGCAAACCTTGAGCAGTACTTC. Its protein product is CASTNPGLANLEQYF. V gene TRBV7-6 combines with J gene TRBJ2-7; TRBD2 matches 8 bases. V trimming: 7 bases; J trimming: 7 bases; junction bases outside the gene matches: 15. The CDR3 has 15 amino acids. From germline, CDR1 is SGHVS and CDR2 FNYEAQ.